These 17 T cell receptor beta chains originate from one sample sequenced in a study of shared clonotypes between healthy human individuals. The assay was immunoSEQ multiplex PCR, and TCRdb's table has in-frame clones only and misses some. The sample consists of more than 2 million clones, more than 90% of them appearing once. The sequencing sample was made of naive CD4+ T cells sorted from blood. The subset is: CD45RA+ positively selected. The source is a man aged 18 to 29 in good health.

This chain uses TRBV9 with TRBJ2-1; 10 positions match TRBD2. V lost 1 base to trimming and J lost 3 bases; unmatched junction nucleotides: 4. CDR3 size: 16 residues. Germline V lookup: CDR1 SGDLS, CDR2 YYNGEE. The CDR3 DNA reads TGTGCCAGCAGCGTAACGAGCGGGAGGGTCTACAATGAGCAGTTCTTC. Amino acids: CASSVTSGRVYNEQFF.

This clone came up once. The chain joins TRBV19 to TRBJ1-4, with TRBD1 matching over 8 bases. Trimming removed 4 bases from V and 8 bases from J; junction bases left unmatched: 9. Germline V lookup: CDR1 LNHDA, CDR2 SQIVND (reference sequence). The CDR3 runs to 15 residues. In nucleotides, the CDR3 is TGTGCCAGTAGTACAGGGGACAGGTCGAGAGAAAAACTGTTTTTT. This encodes CASSTGDRSREKLFF.

V is TRBV5-1 and J is TRBJ1-2, with D hard to call. The CDR3 spans 14 residues. From germline, CDR1 is SGHRS and CDR2 YFSETQ. The V end was cut by 0 bases, the J end by 4 bases, with 10 bases between. The CDR3 coding sequence is TGCGCCAGCAGCTTGGAACCTTTAGTCTATGGCTACACCTTC. Translating it yields CASSLEPLVYGYTF. The full variable domain, with the rest looked up from reference TRBV5-1 and TRBJ1-2, is KAGVTQTPRYLIKTRGQQVTLSCSPISGHRSVSWYQQTPGQGLQFLFEYFSETQRNKGNFPGRFSGRQFSNSRSEMNVSTLELGDSALYLCASSLEPLVYGYTFGSGTRLTVV.

As concerns this clone: Other DNA sequences of this sample code for an identical CDR3. The V gene is TRBV6-4, the J gene TRBJ1-3; maybe TRBD1 (5 bases). The germline gives CDR1 MRHNA, CDR2 SNTAGT. Trimming shortened V by 5 bases and J by 4 bases, and 6 bases separated the two germline ends. CDR3 size: 12 residues. CDR3: CASSPGGNTIYF. Here the CDR3 DNA reads TGTGCCAGCAGTCCAGGGGGAAACACCATATATTTT.

This clone was counted once. This rearrangement joins TRBV29-1 to TRBJ2-7; TRBD2 is a possible D gene (5 bases). V lost 4 bases, J lost 7 bases, and 23 bases lay in between. The CDR3 sequence is 15 residues long. Germline V gene data show CDR1 as SQVTM and CDR2 as ANQGSEA. The CDR3 here is CSVAITLEVLGEQYF. CDR3 in DNA: TGCAGCGTTGCAATTACACTGGAGGTCTTAGGAGAGCAGTACTTC.

The chain uses TRBV15 and TRBJ1-1; 9 bases fit TRBD1. The CDR3 extends over 18 amino acids. Germline V gene sequence: CDR1 LNHNV, CDR2 YYDKDF (reference sequence). V shed 6 bases, J shed 2 bases, and the junction held 16 bases outside the gene matches. In DNA, the CDR3 is TGTGCCACCAGTACCCCTAATTTCCGGGACAGGGCTAACACTGAAGCTTTCTTT. This sequence encodes CATSTPNFRDRANTEAFF.

Worth noting for this clone: This sample also contains other DNA sequences that code for the same CDR3. The chain recombines TRBV5-1 with TRBJ2-2, with D possibly being TRBD1 or TRBD2 (5 bases each). Looked up from germline, CDR1 is SGHRS and CDR2 is YFSETQ. This CDR3 comprises 14 residues. Trimming cost V 2 bases and J 2 bases, with 7 bases left between them. The CDR3 region has the DNA TGCGCCAGCAGCTTTGGGGGTAACACCGGGGAGCTGTTTTTT. Translation: CASSFGGNTGELFF.

The V gene is TRBV2, the J gene TRBJ1-1; no clear D gene. There are 12 residues in the CDR3. Trimming stripped 8 bases from V and 0 bases from J, with 7 bases between. Germline loops: CDR1 SNHLY, CDR2 FYNNEI. The CDR3 is CASVLLNTEAFF. The CDR3 region has the DNA TGTGCCAGCGTGCTACTGAACACTGAAGCTTTCTTT.

The chain carries TRBV6-6 and TRBJ1-5; no clear D. In germline, CDR1 is MNHNY, CDR2 SVGAGI (reference sequence). CDR3 size: 14 residues. Between the trimmed V and J ends, which lost 7 bases and 6 bases, there was a span of 16 bases. Here the CDR3 reads CASTLIGFGQPQHF. As DNA, the CDR3 is TGTGCCAGCACCCTCATCGGATTTGGTCAGCCCCAGCATTTT.

V is TRBV6-5 and J is TRBJ1-5; 9 nucleotides agree with TRBD1. CDR3 length equals 15 residues. In germline, CDR1 is MNHEY, CDR2 SVGAGI. V was clipped by 2 bases and J by 6 bases; unmatched bases: 5. Written as DNA, the CDR3 is TGTGCCAGCAGTTACACATACAGGGGGCCTCAGCCCCAGCATTTT. This codes for CASSYTYRGPQPQHF.

Remarks on this clone: The sample has other DNA sequences that encode this CDR3 too. The chain links TRBV6-5 to TRBJ2-5; no definite D call. CDR1 MNHEY and CDR2 SVGAGI come from the germline V gene. V was cut by 8 bases and J by 5 bases, with 12 bases left in between. The CDR3 totals 12 residues. CDR3 DNA sequence: TGTGCCAGCTCCCCGGGCCGGGAGACCCAGTACTTC. The encoded protein is CASSPGRETQYF.

The rearrangement links TRBV5-5 to TRBJ1-2; D not resolved. The CDR3 is 14 residues long. Germline V gene lookup returns CDR1 SGHKS and CDR2 YYEKEE (reference sequence). V was cut by 2 bases and J by 3 bases, with 11 bases left in between. The CDR3 reads CASSFALWDYGYTF. The CDR3 DNA is TGTGCCAGCAGCTTCGCCCTTTGGGACTATGGCTACACCTTC.

The rearrangement joins TRBV5-4 to TRBJ1-1; TRBD1 matches 7 bases. J lost 11 bases, V lost 4 bases, and 8 bases had no gene match. The CDR3 covers 12 residues. CDR1 and CDR2 from the germline V gene are SGHNT and YYREEE (reference sequence). CDR3 sequence reads: CASSLNTGVAFF. CDR3 bases: TGTGCCAGCAGCCTAAATACAGGGGTGGCTTTCTTT.

V and J are TRBV18 and TRBJ1-6; D is unclear. V was cut by 3 bases and J by 6 bases, with 12 bases left in between. CDR3 length: 15 residues. Germline V gene lookup returns CDR1 KGHSH and CDR2 LQKENI. CDR3 in amino acids: CASSPAGSSNSPLHF. The CDR3 region has the DNA TGTGCCAGCTCACCGGCCGGGTCAAGTAATTCACCCCTCCACTTT.

The chain has TRBV7-9 and TRBJ2-1; 9 bases match TRBD2. The germline V gene encodes CDR1 SEHNR and CDR2 FQNEAQ (reference sequence). The V and J ends lost 5 bases and 6 bases, in that order; junction bases with no gene match: 11. This CDR3 has 16 residues. In DNA form, the CDR3 reads TGTGCCAGCAGCCCTCTTCGTAGCGGGAGAGGCAATGAGCAGTTCTTC. It is translated as CASSPLRSGRGNEQFF.

This clone came up a few times. V and J are TRBV6-1 and TRBJ1-2; D possibly corresponds to TRBD1 (5 bases). The germline V and J ends were trimmed by 3 bases and 3 bases, with 8 bases remaining between them. The germline V gene encodes CDR1 MNHNS and CDR2 SASEGT. The CDR3 has 13 residues. The CDR3 coding sequence is TGTGCCAGCAGTGACGGACACTACTATGGCTACACCTTC. It specifies CASSDGHYYGYTF.

The rearrangement joins TRBV6-1 to TRBJ2-3; TRBD2 agrees at 7 bases. The CDR3 extends over 14 amino acids. CDR1 MNHNS and CDR2 SASEGT come from the germline V gene. V lost 4 bases to trimming and J lost 2 bases; unmatched junction nucleotides: 3. For the CDR3, the DNA is TGTGCCAGCAGTGGGGGACTACACACAGATACGCAGTATTTT. It encodes CASSGGLHTDTQYF.